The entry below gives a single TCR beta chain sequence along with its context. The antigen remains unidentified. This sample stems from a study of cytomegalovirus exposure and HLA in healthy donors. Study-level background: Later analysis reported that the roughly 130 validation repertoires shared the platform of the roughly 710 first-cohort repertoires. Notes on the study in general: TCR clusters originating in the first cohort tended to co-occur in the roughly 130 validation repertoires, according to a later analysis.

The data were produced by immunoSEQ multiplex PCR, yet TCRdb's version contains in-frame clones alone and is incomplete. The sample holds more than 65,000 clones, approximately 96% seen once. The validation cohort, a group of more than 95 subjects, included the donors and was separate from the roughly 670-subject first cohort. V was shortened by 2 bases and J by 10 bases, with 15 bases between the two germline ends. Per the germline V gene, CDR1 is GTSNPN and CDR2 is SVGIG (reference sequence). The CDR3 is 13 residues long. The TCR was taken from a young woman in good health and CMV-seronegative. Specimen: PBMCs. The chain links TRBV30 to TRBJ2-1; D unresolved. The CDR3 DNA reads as TGTGCCTGGAGTACCTGGAGTGACGGGGAGCAGTTCTTC. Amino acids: CAWSTWSDGEQFF.